This T cell receptor (beta chain) was identified in a study of cytomegalovirus exposure and HLA in healthy donors. Both 60 Vbeta primers and 13 Jbeta primers went into the PCR. Here immunoSEQ multiplex PCR was the method, and the copy in TCRdb shows in-frame clones only, minus some. The sample lists about 180,000 clones; more than 60% were seen once. V was clipped by 8 bases and J by 2 bases, with 13 bases between them. Per germline, CDR1 LNHDA and CDR2 SQIVND (reference sequence). CDR3 length equals 13 residues. This clonotype originated in a human donor in good health. Sequenced input: PBMCs. The chain is built from TRBV19 and TRBJ2-7, with D possibly TRBD1 on 7 matching bases. The CDR3 is CASGGTATYEQYF. The CDR3 region has the DNA TGTGCCAGTGGAGGGACAGCGACCTACGAGCAGTACTTC.